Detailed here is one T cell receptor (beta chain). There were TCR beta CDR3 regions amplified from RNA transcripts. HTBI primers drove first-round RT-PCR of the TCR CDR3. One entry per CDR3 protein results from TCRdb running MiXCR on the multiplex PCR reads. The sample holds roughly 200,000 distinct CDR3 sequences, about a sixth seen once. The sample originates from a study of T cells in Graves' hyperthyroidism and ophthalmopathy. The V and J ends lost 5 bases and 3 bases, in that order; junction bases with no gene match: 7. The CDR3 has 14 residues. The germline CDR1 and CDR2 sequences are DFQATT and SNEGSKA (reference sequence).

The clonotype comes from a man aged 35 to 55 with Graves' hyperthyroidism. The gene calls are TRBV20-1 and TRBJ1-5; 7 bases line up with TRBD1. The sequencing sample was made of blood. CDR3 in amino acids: CSAPKGANNQPQHF. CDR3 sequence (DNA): TGCAGTGCTCCAAAGGGGGCGAACAATCAGCCCCAGCATTTT.